These 9 T cell receptor beta chains came from one sample sequenced in a study of cytomegalovirus exposure and HLA in healthy donors. The PCR used 60 Vbeta and 13 Jbeta primers. Data came from immunoSEQ multiplex PCR; TCRdb stores just in-frame clones and leaves some out. The sample includes approximately 150,000 clones, around 65% of them seen just once. Sequencing input: PBMCs. The receptors were gathered from a young woman in good health and CMV-seropositive.

This rearrangement joins TRBV7-2 to TRBJ1-5, with TRBD1 identical over 10 bases. The CDR3 length is 15 residues. V trimming: 4 bases; J trimming: 8 bases; junction bases outside the gene matches: 8. Germline V gives CDR1 SGHTA, CDR2 FQGNSA. CDR3 region: CASSSGGQGWEPQHF. In nucleotides, the CDR3 is TGTGCCAGCAGCTCTGGGGGACAGGGGTGGGAGCCCCAGCATTTT.

The rearrangement joins TRBV5-4 to TRBJ2-2; 9 nucleotides agree with TRBD1. This CDR3 spans 15 amino acids. The ends lost 5 bases at V and 0 bases at J; junction bases unmatched: 2. Looked up from germline, CDR1 is SGHNT and CDR2 is YYREEE (reference sequence). Written as DNA, the CDR3 is TGTGCCAGCAGGACAGGGGGTACGAACACCGGGGAGCTGTTTTTT. The encoded protein is CASRTGGTNTGELFF.

V is TRBV19 and J is TRBJ1-1; D may be TRBD1 (5 bases). The germline gives CDR1 LNHDA, CDR2 SQIVND (reference sequence). The V end lost 1 base, the J end lost 1 base, and 10 bases lay between the germline ends. This CDR3 has 15 residues. The CDR3 is CASSIALGANTEAFF. The DNA for the CDR3 is TGTGCCAGTAGTATAGCCCTTGGGGCGAACACTGAAGCTTTCTTT.

The chain joins TRBV6-5 to TRBJ1-2, with a possible D match to TRBD1 (5 bases). Trimming stripped 6 bases from V and 2 bases from J, with 10 bases between. CDR1 and CDR2 (germline): MNHEY, SVGAGI. The CDR3 has 13 residues. The CDR3 bases are TGTGCCAGCAGGAAGGGGCCCAACTATGGCTACACCTTC. Amino acid sequence: CASRKGPNYGYTF.

The V call is TRBV5-1, the J call TRBJ2-5; the D is unclear. The DNA end is more similar to TRBJ2-7, so the J call may be wrong. Germline CDR1 reads SGHRS; CDR2 reads YFSETQ. This CDR3 region has 13 residues. The DNA for the CDR3 is TGCGCCAGCAGCTTGGTGCCAACCTACGAGCAGTACTTC. Residues: CASSLVPTYEQYF.

The gene calls are TRBV5-6 and TRBJ2-1, with TRBD1 matching over 10 bases. Germline values: CDR1 SGHDT, CDR2 YYEEEE. There are 15 residues in the CDR3. After removal of 5 bases from V and 6 bases from J, the junction contained 8 bases not matched to a gene. The CDR3 DNA reads TGTGCCAGCAGACCGGGACAGGGGTTGGTCAATGAGCAGTTCTTC. This encodes CASRPGQGLVNEQFF.

This clone turned up a few times. Relative to the germline gene, one junction end is altered; a read error may explain this. The chain couples TRBV5-8 to TRBJ2-7; 7 bases are shared with TRBD2. CDR1 and CDR2 (germline): SGHTS, YDEGEE. CDR3 size: 10 residues. The CDR3 protein is CPFGRHEQYF. In nucleotides, the CDR3 is TGCCCCTTCGGGAGGCACGAGCAGTACTTC.

The chain uses TRBV28 and TRBJ2-3; D may be TRBD2 (6 bases). V was cut by 4 bases and J by 3 bases, with 20 bases left in between. In germline, CDR1 is MDHEN, CDR2 SYDVKM. The CDR3 length is 17 residues. The CDR3 bases are TGTGCCAGCAGTTCCCAACCCGGACGGGGGACGACAGATACGCAGTATTTT. Its protein is CASSSQPGRGTTDTQYF.

The chain joins TRBV7-9 to TRBJ2-2; 7 positions agree with TRBD2. Germline loops: CDR1 SEHNR, CDR2 FQNEAQ (reference sequence). There are 17 residues in the CDR3. Trimming took 5 bases from V and 1 from J; bases not matched to a gene: 10. CDR3 protein: CASSPLSGGRNTGELFF. CDR3 nucleotides: TGTGCCAGCAGCCCCCTGTCCGGCGGGAGGAACACCGGGGAGCTGTTTTTT.